This TCR beta chain was documented in a study of cytomegalovirus exposure and HLA in healthy donors. Study-wide results and caveats: TCR sequences were mostly rare, though some public TCRs occurred in many donors.

V lost 0 bases and J lost 5; bases outside the gene matches: 12. CDR3 length equals 17 residues. The germline gives CDR1 WNHNN, CDR2 SYGVQD (reference sequence). This clone was observed once. Antigen specificity is unknown. Sequencing was performed with immunoSEQ multiplex PCR; in TCRdb, only in-frame clones are kept and a portion is missing. This sample has around 91,000 clones; 93% occur once, and the top ten carry about 1%. Sequenced: PBMCs. The clonotype originates from a woman in her 30s in good health and CMV-seropositive. The genes are TRBV10-1 and TRBJ1-2, with 7 nucleotides matching TRBD1. The CDR3 DNA reads as TGCGCCAGCAGTGAGTCAGGGGGACAGCCAAAAGGATATGGCTACACCTTC. Translated, it gives CASSESGGQPKGYGYTF.